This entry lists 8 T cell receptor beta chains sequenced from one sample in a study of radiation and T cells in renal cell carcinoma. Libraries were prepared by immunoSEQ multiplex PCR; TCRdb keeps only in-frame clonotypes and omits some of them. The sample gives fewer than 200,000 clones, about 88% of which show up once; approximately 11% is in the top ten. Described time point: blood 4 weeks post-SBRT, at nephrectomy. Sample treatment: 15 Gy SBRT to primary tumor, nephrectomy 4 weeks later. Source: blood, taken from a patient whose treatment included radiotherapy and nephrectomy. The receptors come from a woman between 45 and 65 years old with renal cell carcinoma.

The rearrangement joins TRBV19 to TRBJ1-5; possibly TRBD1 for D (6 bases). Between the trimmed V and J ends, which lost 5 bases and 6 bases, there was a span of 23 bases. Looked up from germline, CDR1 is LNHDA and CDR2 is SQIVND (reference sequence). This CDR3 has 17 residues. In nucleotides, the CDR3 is TGTGCCAGTAGTTCGCTCCAGGGGTGGCAGGTGTTTCAGCCCCAGCATTTT. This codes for CASSSLQGWQVFQPQHF.

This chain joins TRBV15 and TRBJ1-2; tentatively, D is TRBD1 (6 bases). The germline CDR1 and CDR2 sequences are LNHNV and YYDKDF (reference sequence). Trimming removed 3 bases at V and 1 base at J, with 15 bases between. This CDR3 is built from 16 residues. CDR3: CATSSFRDNLNYGYTF. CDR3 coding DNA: TGTGCCACCAGCAGCTTTAGGGACAACCTTAACTATGGCTACACCTTC.

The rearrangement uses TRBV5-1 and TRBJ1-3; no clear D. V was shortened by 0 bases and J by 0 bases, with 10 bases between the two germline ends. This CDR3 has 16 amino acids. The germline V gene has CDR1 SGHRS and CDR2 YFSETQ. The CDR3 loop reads CASSLEVEGSGNTIYF. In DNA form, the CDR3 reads TGCGCCAGCAGCTTGGAGGTCGAGGGCTCTGGAAACACCATATATTTT.

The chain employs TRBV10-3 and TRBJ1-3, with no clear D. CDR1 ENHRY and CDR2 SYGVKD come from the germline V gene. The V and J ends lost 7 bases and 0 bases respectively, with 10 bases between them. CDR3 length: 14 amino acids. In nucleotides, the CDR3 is TGTGCCATCAATGAACTGTTCTCTGGAAACACCATATATTTT. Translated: CAINELFSGNTIYF.

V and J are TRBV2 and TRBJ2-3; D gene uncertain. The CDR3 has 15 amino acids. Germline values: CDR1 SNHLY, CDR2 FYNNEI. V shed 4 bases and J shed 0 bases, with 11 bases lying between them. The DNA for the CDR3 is TGTGCCAGCAGTGTCGACACCTCTAGCACAGATACGCAGTATTTT. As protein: CASSVDTSSTDTQYF.

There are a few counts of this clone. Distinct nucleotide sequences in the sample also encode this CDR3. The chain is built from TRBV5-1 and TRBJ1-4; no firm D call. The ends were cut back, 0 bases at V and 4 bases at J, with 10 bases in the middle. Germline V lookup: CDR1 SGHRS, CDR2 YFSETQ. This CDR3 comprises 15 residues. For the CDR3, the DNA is TGCGCCAGCAGCTTGGCCGGGGAAAATAATGAAAAACTGTTTTTT. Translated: CASSLAGENNEKLFF.

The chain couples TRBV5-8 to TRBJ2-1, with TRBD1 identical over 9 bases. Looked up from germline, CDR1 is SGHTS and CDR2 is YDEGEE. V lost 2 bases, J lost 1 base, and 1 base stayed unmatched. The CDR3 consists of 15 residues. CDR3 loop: CASSFGQGSYNEQFF. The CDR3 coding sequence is TGTGCCAGCAGCTTTGGACAGGGGTCCTACAATGAGCAGTTCTTC.

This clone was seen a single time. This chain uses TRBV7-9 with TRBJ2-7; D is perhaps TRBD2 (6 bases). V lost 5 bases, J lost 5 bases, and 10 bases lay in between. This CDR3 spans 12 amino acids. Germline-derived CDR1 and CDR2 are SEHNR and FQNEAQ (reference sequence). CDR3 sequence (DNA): TGTGCCAGCAGCCCCGGGAGCGACGAGCAGTACTTC. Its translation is CASSPGSDEQYF.